The TCR beta chain described here comes from a study of T cells in Graves' hyperthyroidism and ophthalmopathy (dated by TCRdb to between 2017 and 2020). As for the study more broadly: Peripheral blood samples were taken at the time of initial diagnosis, prior to any treatment. TCR V-J signatures able to tell the groups apart were searched for in a discovery cohort of approximately 95 patients, of whom 43 had Graves' ophthalmopathy and around 58 had stable Graves' hyperthyroidism. An independent validation cohort of 18 to 20 hyperthyroidism patients and about 15 patients who later progressed to ophthalmopathy tested prospective prediction of ophthalmopathy. For training and testing, the 95 to 100 patients in the discovery cohort were randomly divided in a 7:3 ratio. In more than 5 Graves' hyperthyroidism patients, the study also compared T-cell repertoires from thyroid tissue with T-cell repertoires from blood. After sampling, hyperthyroidism patients received methimazole starting at 30 mg daily, and ophthalmopathy patients received high-dose intravenous methylprednisolone. According to the paper, TCR Vbeta CDR3 sequencing was carried out on some 130 peripheral blood samples, which came from under 50 ophthalmopathy, around 75 hyperthyroidism and some 17 progressor patients. What the authors observed across the whole study: A model built on a 13 V-J signature distinguished ophthalmopathy from stable hyperthyroidism, reaching 85% to 90% sensitivity and around 81% specificity in cross-validation and 80%/75% in testing. In validation, the model predicted progression to ophthalmopathy with 65% to 71% sensitivity and roughly 72% specificity, a median of approximately 6.5 months before onset. Blood samples also contained most of the expanded thyroid clonotypes (frequency above 0.001), which suggests that blood repertoires may reflect thyroid immune responses. No statistical method was used to set the sample size in advance, and investigators knew the group allocation.

About this clonotype itself: Its antigen has not been determined. One base away there is no much larger clone; base qualities are not given.

The hyperthyroidism patients were between 18 and 65 years old and newly diagnosed, with a disease duration of less than 2 months. Exclusion was applied to patients with uncontrolled infections, other autoimmune diseases, pregnancy or lactation. Diagnoses were based on clinical symptoms, serum thyroxine and TRAb, thyroid ultrasound and orbital computed tomography. Blood from progressor patients was collected at the time of first diagnosis with hyperthyroidism, before any ophthalmopathy symptoms had appeared. PBMCs were separated from 8 to 10 ml of fresh peripheral blood using Ficoll-Paque density gradient centrifugation. Progressor patients were defined as those initially diagnosed with Graves' hyperthyroidism in whom ophthalmopathy developed during follow-up. Total RNA was extracted with Trizol reagent, and quality was checked on an Agilent 2100 Bioanalyzer. CDR1 and CDR2 are drawn from the germline V gene: SGHRS, YFSETQ. The CDR3 holds 15 amino acids from the cysteine to the phenylalanine. Just the 45-base CDR3 DNA is kept, in frame starting at base 1. The germline ends are 16 bases apart after V is trimmed by 3 bases and J by 3 bases.

TCR beta CDR3 regions were amplified from RNA transcripts. The TCR CDR3 was subjected to a first round of RT-PCR using the HTBI primer set and the Qiagen OneStep RT-PCR kit. A second multiplex PCR round built the libraries, followed by size selection and purification. Sequencing of the libraries was done on an Illumina HiSeq2000 using paired-end 100 bp reads. Turning to the authors' computational methods: SOAPnuke was used to process the raw data, throwing out any read that contained adapters or uncalled bases, had a mean Phred below 15, or lacked an exact constant-primer or identifier match. High-quality paired reads were merged with COPE v1.2.5, and unique nucleotide sequences were defined as clonotypes. MiTCR v1.1 was used to align the clonotypes against IMGT TRBV, TRBD and TRBJ reference segments. Analysis was restricted to V-J combinations with a frequency above 0.0001, which covered just over 98% of repertoires. A TCS score was defined as the ratio of F50 (clonal expansion) to E x V (chaos), with BLOSUM62-based TCRdist applied between CDR3 peptides within each V-J. Welch's t-statistics and random forest reduced 500 to 650 V-J features to fewer than 15, which were used in a naive Bayes classifier (R e1071). The public sequencing data were trimmed at Q25 with fastp and processed into clonotypes with MiXCR by TCRdb, which kept only in-frame beta chains. For every CDR3 protein sequence, its rows merge into one entry that carries the most common genes and DNA. It is TCRdb's table, rather than the study itself, that gives the V and J calls and clone size. The sample table shows around 300,000 distinct CDR3 sequences, and about 25% are seen once. The ten biggest clones cover around 30% of the sample.

This receptor was identified in a middle-aged man with Graves' hyperthyroidism that later progressed to Graves' ophthalmopathy. Sequencing was carried out using blood. Recombination connected TRBV5-1 to TRBJ2-7, with TRBD1 perhaps the D gene, on 6 matching bases. At the DNA level, the sequence is TGCGCCAGCAGCTGGGGAAGGGGGAATATCTACGAGCAGTACTTC. Its amino acids are CASSWGRGNIYEQYF.